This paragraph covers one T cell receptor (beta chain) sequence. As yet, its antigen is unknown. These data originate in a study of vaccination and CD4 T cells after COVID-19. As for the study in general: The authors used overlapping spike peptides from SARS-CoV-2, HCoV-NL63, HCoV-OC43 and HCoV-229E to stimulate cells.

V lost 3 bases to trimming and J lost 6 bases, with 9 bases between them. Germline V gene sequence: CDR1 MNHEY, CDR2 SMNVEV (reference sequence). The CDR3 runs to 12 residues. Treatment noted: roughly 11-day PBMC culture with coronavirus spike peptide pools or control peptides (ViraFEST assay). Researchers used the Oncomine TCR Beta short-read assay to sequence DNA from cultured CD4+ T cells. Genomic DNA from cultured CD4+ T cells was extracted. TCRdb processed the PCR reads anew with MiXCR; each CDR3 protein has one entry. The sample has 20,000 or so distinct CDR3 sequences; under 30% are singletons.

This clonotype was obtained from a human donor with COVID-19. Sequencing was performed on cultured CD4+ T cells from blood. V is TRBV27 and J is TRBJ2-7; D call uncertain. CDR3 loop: CASSFLDGEQYF. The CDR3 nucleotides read TGTGCCAGCAGTTTCCTGGATGGCGAGCAGTACTTC.